These T cell receptor beta chains were read from a single sample in a study of graft-versus-host responses after intestinal transplantation. The antigens of these receptors remain unknown. Clones were sequenced by immunoSEQ multiplex PCR, and TCRdb holds only the in-frame ones, with some missing. The sample shows roughly 100,000 clones, approximately 94% of them seen only once. The sequences come from unstimulated CD8+ T cells sorted from spleen or lymph node cells, collected before intestinal transplant. These receptor sequences come from a human donor who received an intestinal transplant. The CDR3 runs from the conserved cysteine through the conserved F or W. D genes are given only for firm matches.

- TRBJ2-7 TRBV9 TGTGCCAGCAGCGTAGAAGCGGCCAAAGGGGACGAGCAGTACTTC CASSVEAAKGDEQYF
- TRBJ2-3 TRBV2 TGTGCCAGCAGGGGGCTGGGTGGCACAGATACGCAGTATTTT CASRGLGGTDTQYF
- TRBJ2-2 TRBV27 TGTGCCAGCAGTTTTAACACCGGGGAGCTGTTTTTT CASSFNTGELFF
TRBD1 TRBJ2-7 TRBV11-1 TGTGCCAGCAGCTGGGGACAGGGAGACGACGAGCAGTACTTC CASSWGQGDDEQYF
TRBD1 TRBJ2-3 TRBV27 TGTGCCAGCAGTTCGGGACAGGGCACAGATACGCAGTATTTT CASSSGQGTDTQYF
- TRBJ2-2 TRBV10-3 TGTGCCATCGGGGTGGCCGCCGGGGAGCTGTTTTTT CAIGVAAGELFF
- TRBJ1-1 TRBV4-1 TGCGCCAGCAGCCAAGGGGGGAACACTGAAGCTTTCTTT CASSQGGNTEAFF
TRBD1 TRBJ2-7 TRBV27 TGTGCCAGCAGTTGGGACAGAAGCTCCTACGAGCAGTACTTC CASSWDRSSYEQYF
- TRBJ1-1 TRBV7-2 TGTGCCAGCAGCTTCGATCTGTCAGGCCCTGAAGCTTTCTTT CASSFDLSGPEAFF
TRBD1 TRBJ1-4 TRBV6-4 TGTGCCAGCAGGATAGAAGTGACAGGGAGGGGTGAAAAACTGTTTTTT CASRIEVTGRGEKLFF
TRBD2 TRBJ2-5 TRBV2 TGTGCCAGCAGTGTGCCTGGCGGGGGGCCTCAAGAGACCCAGTACTTC CASSVPGGGPQETQYF
TRBD1 TRBJ1-3 TRBV15 TGTGCCACCAGCAGAGGTGCGCCCACAGGGGCTGGAAACACCATATATTTT CATSRGAPTGAGNTIYF
TRBD1 TRBJ1-5 TRBV7-9 TGTGCCAGCAGCGCCGGACAGGACAATCAGCCCCAGCATTTT CASSAGQDNQPQHF
- TRBJ1-3 TRBV29-1 TGCAGCGTTTACGGGAGCTCTGGAAACACCATATATTTT CSVYGSSGNTIYF
TRBD1 TRBJ1-2 TRBV7-2 TGTGCCAGCAGCTTAACGGGACAGGGGCTATTTGGCTACACCTTC CASSLTGQGLFGYTF
TRBD1 TRBJ1-1 TRBV18 TGTGCCAGCTCACCATACCGGACAGGGTATGGAACGACTGAAGCTTTCTTT CASSPYRTGYGTTEAFF
TRBD2 TRBJ2-7 TRBV4-2 TGTGCCAGCAGCCAAACTAGCGGGGGGGCGCCGAACGAGCAGTACTTC CASSQTSGGAPNEQYF
TRBD2 TRBJ2-7 TRBV29-1 TGCAGCGTTACTAGCGGGGGGAGTTACGAGCAGTACTTC CSVTSGGSYEQYF